This T cell receptor (beta chain) stems from a study of blood T cell repertoires in COVID-19. Looking at the study overall: Collection of acute and convalescent COVID-19 samples took place in the United States, Italy and Spain.

In the original workflow: Cell counts per sample came from amplifying reference gene primers. Here immunoSEQ multiplex PCR was the method, and the copy in TCRdb shows in-frame clones only, minus some. D and trimming come from the DNA, and the V and J calls and clone size come from that table. This table has 250,000 to 300,000 clones, about nine tenths appearing once. Sequencing input: peripheral blood. This TCR was recovered from a man in his fifties or sixties with acute or convalescent COVID-19.

The CDR3 protein is CASSPKGGNEQFF. CDR3 coding DNA: TGTGCCAGCTCACCAAAAGGGGGCAATGAGCAGTTCTTC. This chain links TRBV18 with TRBJ2-1; D is possibly TRBD1 (6 bases). Germline CDR1 reads KGHSH; CDR2 reads LQKENI. Trimming pared 2 bases from V and 6 bases from J, leaving 8 bases between. The CDR3 runs to 13 residues.